This T cell receptor beta chain is drawn from a study of cytomegalovirus exposure and HLA in healthy donors. Assay: immunoSEQ multiplex PCR; the TCRdb copy retains only in-frame clones and omits some. This table holds some 120,000 clones, 88% found once. With 0 bases clipped from V and 6 bases from J, the junction kept 7 bases outside the gene matches. This CDR3 has 16 residues. Germline assignment: CDR1 SGHRS and CDR2 YFSETQ. The V and J genes are TRBV5-1 and TRBJ2-3; TRBD1 matches at 10 bases. This clonotype was obtained from a young man in good health and CMV-seronegative. Sequencing input: PBMCs. CDR3 in amino acids: CASSLGGQGDSDTQYF. CDR3 nucleotides: TGCGCCAGCAGCTTGGGTGGACAGGGGGACTCGGATACGCAGTATTTT. The whole variable domain, remainder taken from reference TRBV5-1 and TRBJ2-3, is KAGVTQTPRYLIKTRGQQVTLSCSPISGHRSVSWYQQTPGQGLQFLFEYFSETQRNKGNFPGRFSGRQFSNSRSEMNVSTLELGDSALYLCASSLGGQGDSDTQYFGPGTRLTVL.